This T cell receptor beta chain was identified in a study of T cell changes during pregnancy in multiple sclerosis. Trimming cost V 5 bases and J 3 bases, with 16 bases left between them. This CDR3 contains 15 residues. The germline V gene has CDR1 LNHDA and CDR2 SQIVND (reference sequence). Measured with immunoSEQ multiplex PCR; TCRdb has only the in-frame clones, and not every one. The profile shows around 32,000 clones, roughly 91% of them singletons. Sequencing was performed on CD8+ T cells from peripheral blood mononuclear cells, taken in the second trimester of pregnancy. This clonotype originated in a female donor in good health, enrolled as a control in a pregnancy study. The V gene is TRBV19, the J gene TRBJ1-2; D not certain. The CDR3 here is CASSHREGRDYGYTF. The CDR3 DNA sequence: TGTGCCAGTAGTCACCGGGAGGGAAGAGACTATGGCTACACCTTC.